These T cell receptor beta chains were read from a single sample in a study of metastatic and nonmetastatic thyroid tumors. TCRdb recomputed clones from the PCR reads via MiXCR. The profile shows over 30,000 clones, around 33% of them singletons. Sequencing was performed on tumor tissue. These TCRs come from a female donor with papillary thyroid cancer or a benign thyroid nodule (not recorded which). Some clones in this sample may be carry-over from other donors' samples. CDR3s include the opening cysteine and the closing phenylalanine or tryptophan. Fields, in order: D gene, clone size, J gene, V gene, CDR3 protein, CDR3 DNA. The D gene is left open where the match is weak. Clone size is stated in some rows and not others, as once, few, many or a class when expanded.

d_gene: TRBD2; abundance: .; j_gene: TRBJ2-1; v_gene: TRBV6-1; CDR3aa: CASRPTFRGGYNEQFF; CDR3nt: TGTGCCAGCAGGCCCACCTTCCGGGGGGGCTACAATGAGCAGTTCTTC
d_gene: TRBD1; abundance: .; j_gene: TRBJ1-4; v_gene: TRBV10-1; CDR3aa: CASSPRQGANEKLFF; CDR3nt: TGCGCCAGCAGTCCTAGACAGGGGGCTAATGAAAAACTGTTTTTT
d_gene: .; abundance: .; j_gene: TRBJ1-2; v_gene: TRBV6-1; CDR3aa: CASKWVGGQPLSYGYTF; CDR3nt: TGTGCCAGCAAGTGGGTAGGAGGACAGCCCCTAAGCTATGGCTACACCTTC
d_gene: TRBD1; abundance: few; j_gene: TRBJ2-7; v_gene: TRBV27; CDR3aa: CASSLDWDRLYEQYF; CDR3nt: TGTGCCAGCAGTTTAGACTGGGACAGGTTATACGAGCAGTACTTC
d_gene: TRBD2; abundance: large; j_gene: TRBJ2-7; v_gene: TRBV20-1; CDR3aa: CSARDRTRGEQYF; CDR3nt: TGCAGTGCTAGAGATCGGACTAGAGGCGAGCAGTACTTC
d_gene: TRBD1; abundance: .; j_gene: TRBJ1-5; v_gene: TRBV7-8; CDR3aa: CASSIGAGQGPNQPQHF; CDR3nt: TGTGCCAGCAGCATCGGGGCGGGACAGGGGCCGAATCAGCCCCAGCATTTT
d_gene: .; abundance: .; j_gene: TRBJ1-1; v_gene: TRBV6-1; CDR3aa: CASRDQANTEAFF; CDR3nt: TGTGCCAGCAGAGATCAGGCGAACACTGAAGCTTTCTTT
d_gene: TRBD2; abundance: .; j_gene: TRBJ2-1; v_gene: TRBV6-5; CDR3aa: CASSYASGSGNEQFF; CDR3nt: TGTGCCAGCAGTTACGCTAGCGGGAGCGGTAATGAGCAGTTCTTC
d_gene: TRBD1; abundance: few; j_gene: TRBJ2-2; v_gene: TRBV28; CDR3aa: CASSLFLGRGITGELFF; CDR3nt: TGTGCCAGCAGTTTATTTTTGGGCAGGGGGATCACCGGGGAGCTGTTTTTT
d_gene: TRBD1; abundance: .; j_gene: TRBJ1-1; v_gene: TRBV20-1; CDR3aa: CSASPRTGPTEAFF; CDR3nt: TGCAGTGCCTCTCCCCGGACAGGGCCCACTGAAGCTTTCTTT
d_gene: .; abundance: .; j_gene: TRBJ1-1; v_gene: TRBV6-1; CDR3aa: CASSPDGQNTEAFF; CDR3nt: TGTGCCAGCAGTCCCGACGGACAGAACACTGAAGCTTTCTTT
d_gene: TRBD1; abundance: few; j_gene: TRBJ2-1; v_gene: TRBV12-3/TRBV12-4; CDR3aa: CASSKDRGRANEQFF; CDR3nt: TGTGCCAGCAGCAAGGACAGGGGGCGCGCCAATGAGCAGTTCTTC
d_gene: .; abundance: .; j_gene: TRBJ2-2; v_gene: TRBV12-3/TRBV12-4; CDR3aa: CASSLGTPNTGELFF; CDR3nt: TGTGCCAGCAGTTTGGGGACACCGAACACCGGGGAGCTGTTTTTT
d_gene: .; abundance: few; j_gene: TRBJ1-2; v_gene: TRBV12-3/TRBV12-4; CDR3aa: CASSFSEASYGYTF; CDR3nt: TGTGCCAGCAGTTTCTCAGAGGCATCCTATGGCTACACCTTC
d_gene: TRBD1; abundance: .; j_gene: TRBJ2-7; v_gene: TRBV12-3/TRBV12-4; CDR3aa: CASSPEDRGREQYF; CDR3nt: TGTGCCAGCAGTCCAGAGGACAGGGGGCGCGAGCAGTACTTC
d_gene: .; abundance: .; j_gene: TRBJ1-4; v_gene: TRBV19; CDR3aa: CASSMGATNEKLFF; CDR3nt: TGTGCCAGTAGTATGGGGGCAACTAATGAAAAACTGTTTTTT
d_gene: TRBD2; abundance: .; j_gene: TRBJ2-1; v_gene: TRBV18; CDR3aa: CASSPPGGGAGEQFF; CDR3nt: TGTGCCAGCTCACCACCGGGCGGGGGGGCAGGAGAGCAGTTCTTC
d_gene: TRBD1; abundance: few; j_gene: TRBJ2-7; v_gene: TRBV28; CDR3aa: CASNRDRGTNEQYF; CDR3nt: TGTGCCAGCAACCGGGACAGGGGGACGAACGAGCAGTACTTC
d_gene: .; abundance: .; j_gene: TRBJ1-5; v_gene: TRBV18; CDR3aa: CASSRHTGFSSNQPQHF; CDR3nt: TGTGCCAGCTCAAGACACACAGGGTTCAGTAGCAATCAGCCCCAGCATTTT
d_gene: TRBD2; abundance: .; j_gene: TRBJ2-2; v_gene: TRBV5-1; CDR3aa: CASSFIGRTGELFF; CDR3nt: TGCGCCAGCAGCTTCATCGGGAGGACCGGGGAGCTGTTTTTT
d_gene: .; abundance: few; j_gene: TRBJ1-5; v_gene: TRBV28; CDR3aa: CASSGPGPQHF; CDR3nt: TGTGCCAGCAGTGGTCCCGGGCCCCAGCATTTT
d_gene: .; abundance: few; j_gene: TRBJ2-7; v_gene: TRBV6-5; CDR3aa: CASSYADGYEQYF; CDR3nt: TGTGCCAGCAGTTACGCTGATGGATACGAGCAGTACTTC
d_gene: TRBD2; abundance: .; j_gene: TRBJ2-5; v_gene: TRBV24-1; CDR3aa: CATSGGGWDQETQYF; CDR3nt: TGTGCCACCAGTGGCGGGGGGTGGGACCAAGAGACCCAGTACTTC
d_gene: .; abundance: few; j_gene: TRBJ2-3; v_gene: TRBV15; CDR3aa: CATGASRTDTQYF; CDR3nt: TGTGCCACCGGAGCGTCCCGGACAGATACGCAGTATTTT
d_gene: .; abundance: .; j_gene: TRBJ2-5; v_gene: TRBV20-1; CDR3aa: CSASPFGGDQETQYF; CDR3nt: TGCAGTGCTAGTCCATTTGGTGGAGATCAAGAGACCCAGTACTTC
d_gene: .; abundance: .; j_gene: TRBJ1-5; v_gene: TRBV7-2; CDR3aa: CASSLGQGKSNQPQHF; CDR3nt: TGTGCCAGCAGCTTAGGGCAGGGGAAAAGCAATCAGCCCCAGCATTTT
d_gene: .; abundance: few; j_gene: TRBJ1-2; v_gene: TRBV6-5; CDR3aa: CASSYPGSYGYTF; CDR3nt: TGTGCCAGCAGTTACCCCGGCAGCTATGGCTACACCTTC
d_gene: .; abundance: .; j_gene: TRBJ1-1; v_gene: TRBV5-1; CDR3aa: CASSLGLVPGAFF; CDR3nt: TGCGCCAGCAGCTTGGGCTTAGTACCCGGGGCTTTCTTT
d_gene: TRBD1; abundance: .; j_gene: TRBJ2-1; v_gene: TRBV5-1; CDR3aa: CASSSYVQGAHYEQFF; CDR3nt: TGCGCCAGCAGCTCCTACGTACAGGGGGCGCACTATGAGCAGTTCTTC
d_gene: .; abundance: .; j_gene: TRBJ1-3; v_gene: TRBV30; CDR3aa: CAWSIGLGNTIYF; CDR3nt: TGTGCCTGGAGTATAGGGCTTGGAAACACCATATATTTT
d_gene: TRBD1; abundance: few; j_gene: TRBJ2-7; v_gene: TRBV28; CDR3aa: CATDRDAVGEQYF; CDR3nt: TGTGCCACCGACAGGGACGCTGTTGGCGAGCAGTACTTC
d_gene: .; abundance: few; j_gene: TRBJ1-1; v_gene: TRBV6-1; CDR3aa: CASSNAGFEAFF; CDR3nt: TGTGCCAGCAGTAACGCAGGCTTTGAAGCTTTCTTT
d_gene: TRBD2; abundance: few; j_gene: TRBJ2-1; v_gene: TRBV10-3; CDR3aa: CASTQSGTTYNEQFF; CDR3nt: TGTGCCAGCACACAATCCGGGACTACCTACAATGAGCAGTTCTTC
d_gene: .; abundance: many; j_gene: TRBJ2-7; v_gene: TRBV12-3/TRBV12-4; CDR3aa: CASSDVGGIEEQYF; CDR3nt: TGTGCCAGCAGTGACGTTGGGGGGATCGAGGAGCAGTACTTC
d_gene: .; abundance: .; j_gene: TRBJ1-2; v_gene: TRBV30; CDR3aa: CAWRGGGINYGYTF; CDR3nt: TGTGCCTGGAGGGGTGGAGGAATTAACTATGGCTACACCTTC
d_gene: .; abundance: .; j_gene: TRBJ2-5; v_gene: TRBV11-1; CDR3aa: CASNPGRLPQETQYF; CDR3nt: TGTGCCAGCAACCCGGGGAGGCTACCGCAAGAGACCCAGTACTTC
d_gene: .; abundance: many; j_gene: TRBJ2-1; v_gene: TRBV9; CDR3aa: CASSYSGVSYNEQFF; CDR3nt: TGTGCCAGCAGCTACTCGGGAGTTTCCTACAATGAGCAGTTCTTC
d_gene: TRBD2; abundance: .; j_gene: TRBJ2-2; v_gene: TRBV5-1; CDR3aa: CASSLESGRSAGELFF; CDR3nt: TGCGCCAGCAGCTTGGAAAGCGGGAGATCAGCCGGGGAGCTGTTTTTT
d_gene: TRBD1; abundance: .; j_gene: TRBJ1-1; v_gene: TRBV10-1; CDR3aa: CASSPGQANTEAFF; CDR3nt: TGCGCCAGCAGTCCCGGACAGGCGAACACTGAAGCTTTCTTT
d_gene: TRBD2; abundance: .; j_gene: TRBJ2-1; v_gene: TRBV6-2/TRBV6-3; CDR3aa: CASSYPRTSGGSEQFF; CDR3nt: TGTGCCAGCAGTTACCCGAGGACTAGCGGGGGGAGTGAGCAGTTCTTC
d_gene: .; abundance: few; j_gene: TRBJ2-1; v_gene: TRBV7-8; CDR3aa: CASSLVTIYNEQFF; CDR3nt: TGTGCCAGCAGCTTAGTCACTATCTACAATGAGCAGTTCTTC
d_gene: .; abundance: .; j_gene: TRBJ2-1; v_gene: TRBV7-9; CDR3aa: CASSLTKRADEQFF; CDR3nt: TGTGCCAGCAGCTTAACCAAAAGAGCCGATGAGCAGTTCTTC